Presented here are 5 T cell receptor beta chains from one specimen sequenced in a study of T cells expressing NK-cell markers. Reprocessing the 5' RACE reads, TCRdb reports a single entry for every CDR3 protein and omits DNA. This sample's table has some 460,000 distinct CDR3 sequences. Sequencing was carried out using blood T cells: a sorted CD56 or NKG2C T cell subset, CD4+ or CD8+ T cells, or bulk PBMC T cells (not recorded which). These receptors came from a woman aged 45-60 years in good health.

The chain links TRBV5-1 to TRBJ1-6; TCRdb outputs TRBD1, but without DNA this stays unchecked. The CDR3 spans 18 residues. The germline V gene encodes CDR1 SGHRS and CDR2 YFSETQ. The CDR3 is CASSLGLTGLSSKSPLHF. Based on the CDR3 plus reference TRBV5-1 and TRBJ1-6, the full variable domain is KAGVTQTPRYLIKTRGQQVTLSCSPISGHRSVSWYQQTPGQGLQFLFEYFSETQRNKGNFPGRFSGRQFSNSRSEMNVSTLELGDSALYLCASSLGLTGLSSKSPLHFGNGTRLTVT.

The chain joins TRBV6-5 to TRBJ2-7; TCRdb's assignment of TRBD2 cannot be checked, as there is no DNA. Germline lookup yields CDR1 MNHEY and CDR2 SVGAGI. The CDR3 is 15 residues long. CDR3 residues: CASSMGPTSTYEQYF.

This chain uses TRBV24-1 with TRBJ2-1; no DNA is available, so the TRBD1 call from TCRdb remains unchecked. The CDR3 has 13 amino acids. Germline V lookup: CDR1 KGHDR, CDR2 SFDVKD. The CDR3: CATMDNGYNEQFF.

This chain uses TRBV3-1 with TRBJ2-1; TCRdb outputs TRBD1, but without DNA this stays unchecked. Per the germline V gene, CDR1 is LGHDT and CDR2 is YNNKEL (reference sequence). The CDR3 covers 16 residues. The CDR3 is CASSQEGTGGGDEQFF.

This CDR3 reads CSARFGQSMNQPQHF. This chain uses TRBV20-1 with TRBJ1-5; TCRdb gives TRBD1 as the D gene, but with no DNA this cannot be confirmed. The CDR3 consists of 15 residues. Per germline, CDR1 DFQATT and CDR2 SNEGSKA (reference sequence).